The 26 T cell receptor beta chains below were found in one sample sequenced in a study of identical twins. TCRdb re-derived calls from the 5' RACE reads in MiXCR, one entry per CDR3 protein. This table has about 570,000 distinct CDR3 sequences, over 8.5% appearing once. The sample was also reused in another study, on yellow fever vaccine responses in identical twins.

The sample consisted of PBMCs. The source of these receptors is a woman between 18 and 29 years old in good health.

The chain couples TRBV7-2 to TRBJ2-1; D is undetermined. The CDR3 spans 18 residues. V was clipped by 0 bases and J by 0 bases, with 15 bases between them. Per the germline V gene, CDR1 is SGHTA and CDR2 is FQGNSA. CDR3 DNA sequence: TGTGCCAGCAGCTTAGCTGCGAGAGAAGAATACTCCTACAATGAGCAGTTCTTC. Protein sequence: CASSLAAREEYSYNEQFF.

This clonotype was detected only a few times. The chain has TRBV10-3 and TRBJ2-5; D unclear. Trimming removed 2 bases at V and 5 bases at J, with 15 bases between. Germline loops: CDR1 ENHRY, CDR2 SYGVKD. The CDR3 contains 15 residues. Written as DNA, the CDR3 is TGTGCCATCAGTGAGGCTGTTAGTACCAGGGAGACCCAGTACTTC. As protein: CAISEAVSTRETQYF.

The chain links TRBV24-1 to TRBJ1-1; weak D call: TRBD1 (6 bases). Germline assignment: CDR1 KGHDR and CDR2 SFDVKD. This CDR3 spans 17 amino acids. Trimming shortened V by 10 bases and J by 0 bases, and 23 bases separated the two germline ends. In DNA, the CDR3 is TGTGCCACGGTGACGTCCCAAGGGGGTATCATGAACACTGAAGCTTTCTTT. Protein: CATVTSQGGIMNTEAFF.

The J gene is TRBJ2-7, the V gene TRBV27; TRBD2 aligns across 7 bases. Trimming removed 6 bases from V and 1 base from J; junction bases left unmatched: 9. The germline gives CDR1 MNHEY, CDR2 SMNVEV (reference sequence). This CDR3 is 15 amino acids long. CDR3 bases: TGTGCCAGCAGCTTAAAACCTAGCGGATCCTACGAGCAGTACTTC. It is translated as CASSLKPSGSYEQYF.

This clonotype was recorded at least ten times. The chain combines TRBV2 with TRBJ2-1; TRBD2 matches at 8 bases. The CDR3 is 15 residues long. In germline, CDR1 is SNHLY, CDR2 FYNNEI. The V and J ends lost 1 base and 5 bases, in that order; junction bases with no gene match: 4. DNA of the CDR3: TGTGCCAGCAGTGAAGAGCGGGGGAATAACAATGAGCAGTTCTTC. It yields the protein CASSEERGNNNEQFF.

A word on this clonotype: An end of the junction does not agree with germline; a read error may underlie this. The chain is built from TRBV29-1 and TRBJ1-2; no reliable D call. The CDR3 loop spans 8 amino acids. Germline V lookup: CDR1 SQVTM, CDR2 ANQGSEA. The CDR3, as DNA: TGCAGCGTTGATACAGTCTCCTTC. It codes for CSVDTVSF.

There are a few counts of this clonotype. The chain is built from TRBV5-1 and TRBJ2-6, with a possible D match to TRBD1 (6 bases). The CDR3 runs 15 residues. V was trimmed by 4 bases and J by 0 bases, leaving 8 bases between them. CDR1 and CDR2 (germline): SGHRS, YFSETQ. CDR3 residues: CASSQGYSGANVLTF. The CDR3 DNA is TGCGCCAGCAGCCAGGGGTACTCTGGGGCCAACGTCCTGACTTTC.

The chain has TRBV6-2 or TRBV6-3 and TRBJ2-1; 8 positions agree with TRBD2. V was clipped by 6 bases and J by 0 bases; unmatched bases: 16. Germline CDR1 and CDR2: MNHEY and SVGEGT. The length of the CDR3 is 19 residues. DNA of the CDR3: TGTGCCAGCAGCCTCCCCAACGACTGGCGGGAGGTCTCCTACAATGAGCAGTTCTTC. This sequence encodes CASSLPNDWREVSYNEQFF.

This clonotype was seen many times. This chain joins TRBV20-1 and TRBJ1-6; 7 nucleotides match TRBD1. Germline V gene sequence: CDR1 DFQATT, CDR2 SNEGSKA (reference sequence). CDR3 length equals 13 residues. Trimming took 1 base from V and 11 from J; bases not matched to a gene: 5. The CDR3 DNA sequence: TGCAGTGCTAGAGGACAGGGAGGAACACCCCTCCACTTT. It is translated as CSARGQGGTPLHF.

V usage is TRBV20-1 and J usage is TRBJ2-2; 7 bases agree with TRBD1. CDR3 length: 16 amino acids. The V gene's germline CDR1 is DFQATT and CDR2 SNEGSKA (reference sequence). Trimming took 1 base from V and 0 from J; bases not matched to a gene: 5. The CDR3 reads CSARADGQANTGELFF. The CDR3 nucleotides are TGCAGTGCTAGAGCGGATGGACAGGCGAACACCGGGGAGCTGTTTTTT.

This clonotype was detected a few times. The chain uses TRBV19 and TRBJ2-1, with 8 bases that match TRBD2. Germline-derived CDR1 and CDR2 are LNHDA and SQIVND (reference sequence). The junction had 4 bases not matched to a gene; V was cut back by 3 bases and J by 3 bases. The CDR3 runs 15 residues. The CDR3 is CASSMAGGDYNEQFF. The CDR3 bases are TGTGCCAGTAGTATGGCGGGGGGCGACTACAATGAGCAGTTCTTC.

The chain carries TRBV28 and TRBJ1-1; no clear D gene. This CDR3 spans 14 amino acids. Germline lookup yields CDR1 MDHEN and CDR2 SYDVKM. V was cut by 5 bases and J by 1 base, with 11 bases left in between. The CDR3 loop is CASSPAPANTEAFF. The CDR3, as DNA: TGTGCCAGCAGTCCAGCCCCGGCGAACACTGAAGCTTTCTTT.

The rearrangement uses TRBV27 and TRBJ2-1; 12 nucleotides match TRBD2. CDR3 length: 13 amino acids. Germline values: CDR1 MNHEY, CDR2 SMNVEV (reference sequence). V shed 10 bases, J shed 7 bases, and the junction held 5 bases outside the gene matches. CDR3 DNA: TGTGCCAACCCGACTAGCGGGAGAAATGAGCAGTTCTTC. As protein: CANPTSGRNEQFF.

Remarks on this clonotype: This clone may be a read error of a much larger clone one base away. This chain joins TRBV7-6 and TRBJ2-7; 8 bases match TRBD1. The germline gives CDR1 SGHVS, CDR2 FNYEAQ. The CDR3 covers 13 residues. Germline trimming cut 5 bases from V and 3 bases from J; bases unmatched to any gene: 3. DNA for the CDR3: TGTGCCAGCAGCATAACAGGGGGCTACGAGCAGTACTTC. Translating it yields CASSITGGYEQYF.

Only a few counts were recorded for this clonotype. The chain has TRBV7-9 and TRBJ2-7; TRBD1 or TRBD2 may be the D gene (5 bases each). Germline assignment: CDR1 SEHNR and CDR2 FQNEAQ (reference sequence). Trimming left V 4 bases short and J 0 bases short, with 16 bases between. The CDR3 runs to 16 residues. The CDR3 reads CASSSPGGDVSYEQYF. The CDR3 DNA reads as TGTGCCAGCAGCTCTCCGGGTGGGGACGTCTCCTACGAGCAGTACTTC. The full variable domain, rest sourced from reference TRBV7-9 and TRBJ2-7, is DTGVSQNPRHKITKRGQNVTFRCDPISEHNRLYWYRQTLGQGPEFLTYFQNEAQLEKSRLLSDRFSAERPKGSFSTLEIQRTEQGDSAMYLCASSSPGGDVSYEQYFGPGTRLTVT.

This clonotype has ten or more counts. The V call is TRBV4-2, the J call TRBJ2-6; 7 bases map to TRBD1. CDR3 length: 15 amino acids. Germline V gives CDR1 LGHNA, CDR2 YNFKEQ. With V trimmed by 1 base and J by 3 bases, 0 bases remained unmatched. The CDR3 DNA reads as TGTGCCAGCAGCCAAGGGACAGGTGGGGCCAACGTCCTGACTTTC. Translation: CASSQGTGGANVLTF.

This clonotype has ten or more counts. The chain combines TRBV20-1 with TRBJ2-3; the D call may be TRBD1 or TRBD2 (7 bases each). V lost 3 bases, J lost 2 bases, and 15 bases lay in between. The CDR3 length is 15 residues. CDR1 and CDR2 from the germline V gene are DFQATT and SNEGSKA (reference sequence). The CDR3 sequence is CSARGGTDPTDTQYF. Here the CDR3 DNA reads TGCAGTGCTAGGGGGGGGACAGACCCCACAGATACGCAGTATTTT.

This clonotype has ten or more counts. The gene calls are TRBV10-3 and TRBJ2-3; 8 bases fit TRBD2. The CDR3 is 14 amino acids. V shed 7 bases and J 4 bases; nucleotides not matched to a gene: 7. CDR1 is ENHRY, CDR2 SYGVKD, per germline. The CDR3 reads CAITPGLDSDTQYF. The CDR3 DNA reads TGTGCCATCACCCCGGGACTAGACTCAGATACGCAGTATTTT.

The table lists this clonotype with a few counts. The CDR3 loop is CASSQESGQETQYF. CDR3 bases: TGTGCCAGCAGCCAAGAATCAGGGCAAGAGACCCAGTACTTC. The chain is built from TRBV3-1 and TRBJ2-5; D might be TRBD1 (5 bases). Between the trimmed V and J ends, which lost 0 bases and 2 bases, there was a span of 7 bases. Germline CDR1 and CDR2: LGHDT and YNNKEL (reference sequence). This CDR3 has 14 amino acids.

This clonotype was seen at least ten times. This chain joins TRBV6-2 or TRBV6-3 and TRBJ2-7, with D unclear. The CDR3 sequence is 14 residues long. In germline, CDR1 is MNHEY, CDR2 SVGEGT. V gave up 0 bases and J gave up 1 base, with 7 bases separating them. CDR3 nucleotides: TGTGCCAGCAGTTACTCTACAGCTTCCTACGAGCAGTACTTC. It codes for CASSYSTASYEQYF.

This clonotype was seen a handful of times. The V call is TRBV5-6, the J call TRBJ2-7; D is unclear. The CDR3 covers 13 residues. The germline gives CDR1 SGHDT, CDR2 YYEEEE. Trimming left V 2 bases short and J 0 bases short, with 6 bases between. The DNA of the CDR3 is TGTGCCAGCAGCTTTCCAAGCTCCTACGAGCAGTACTTC. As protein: CASSFPSSYEQYF.

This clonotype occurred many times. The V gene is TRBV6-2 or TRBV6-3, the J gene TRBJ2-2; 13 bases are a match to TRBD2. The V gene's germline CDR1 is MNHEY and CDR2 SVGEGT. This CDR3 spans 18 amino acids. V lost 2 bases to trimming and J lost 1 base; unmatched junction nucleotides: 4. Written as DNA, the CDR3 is TGTGCCAGCAGTTACCTACTAGCGGGAGGGAGGAACACCGGGGAGCTGTTTTTT. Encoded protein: CASSYLLAGGRNTGELFF.

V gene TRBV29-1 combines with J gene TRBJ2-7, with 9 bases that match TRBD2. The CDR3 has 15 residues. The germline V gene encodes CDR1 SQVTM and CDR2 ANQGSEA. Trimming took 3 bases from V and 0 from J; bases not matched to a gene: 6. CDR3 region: CSVEESGRNSYEQYF. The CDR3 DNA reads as TGCAGCGTTGAGGAAAGCGGGAGGAACTCCTACGAGCAGTACTTC.

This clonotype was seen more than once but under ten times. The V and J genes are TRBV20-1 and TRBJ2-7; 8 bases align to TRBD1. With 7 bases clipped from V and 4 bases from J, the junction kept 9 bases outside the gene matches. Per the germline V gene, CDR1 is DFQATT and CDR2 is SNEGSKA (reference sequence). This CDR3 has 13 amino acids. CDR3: CSVRAGGWYEQYF. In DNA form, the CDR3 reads TGCAGTGTTAGGGCAGGGGGCTGGTACGAGCAGTACTTC.

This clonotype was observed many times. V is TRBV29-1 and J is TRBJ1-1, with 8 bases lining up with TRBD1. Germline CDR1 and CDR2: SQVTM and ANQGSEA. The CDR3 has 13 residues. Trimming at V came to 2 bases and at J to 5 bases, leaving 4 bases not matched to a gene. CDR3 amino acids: CSVEQGANTEAFF. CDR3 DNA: TGCAGCGTTGAACAGGGGGCTAATACTGAAGCTTTCTTT.

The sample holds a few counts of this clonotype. The CDR3 sequence is CSVGFSTYEQYF. Here the CDR3 DNA reads TGCAGCGTTGGTTTTAGTACCTACGAGCAGTACTTC. The chain has TRBV29-1 and TRBJ2-7, with D unclear. The germline gives CDR1 SQVTM, CDR2 ANQGSEA. CDR3 length: 12 residues. Trimming pared 4 bases from V and 2 bases from J, leaving 9 bases between.